Sequencing of this T cell receptor (beta chain) was carried out in a study of blood T cell repertoires in COVID-19. Germline assignment: CDR1 SEHNR and CDR2 FQNEAQ (reference sequence). The CDR3 runs to 13 residues. V shed 3 bases, J shed 5 bases, and the junction held 4 bases outside the gene matches. Original processing methods: For nucleated cells, counts were estimated from reference gene primer amplification. Repertoires were generated with immunoSEQ multiplex PCR, while TCRdb's copy carries only in-frame clones and drops some. The DNA was the basis for D and trimming; V, J and clone size are from that table. The sample has some 62,000 clones, 86% seen once.

The sample comprised peripheral blood. The genes are TRBV7-9 and TRBJ2-7; 7 positions agree with TRBD1. The TCR sequence derives from a woman aged 80 or over with acute or convalescent COVID-19. DNA of the CDR3: TGTGCCAGCAGCTTCGACAGGGTCCACGAGCAGTACTTC. Protein: CASSFDRVHEQYF.